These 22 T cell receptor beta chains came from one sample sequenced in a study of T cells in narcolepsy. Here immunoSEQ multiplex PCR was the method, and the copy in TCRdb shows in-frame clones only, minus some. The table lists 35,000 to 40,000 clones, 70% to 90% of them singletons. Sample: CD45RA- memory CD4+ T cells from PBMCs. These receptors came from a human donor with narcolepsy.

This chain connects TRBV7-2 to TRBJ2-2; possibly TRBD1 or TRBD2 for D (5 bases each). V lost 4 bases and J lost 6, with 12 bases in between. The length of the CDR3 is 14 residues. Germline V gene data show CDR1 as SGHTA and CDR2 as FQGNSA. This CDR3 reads CASSSVRGAGELFF. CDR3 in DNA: TGTGCCAGCAGCTCCGTTAGAGGGGCCGGGGAGCTGTTTTTT.

The CDR3 coding sequence is TGTGCCATTGGGCGGGGGCGCTTGAACACTGAAGCTTTCTTT. Translation gives CAIGRGRLNTEAFF. V usage is TRBV10-3 and J usage is TRBJ1-1, with a possible D match to TRBD1 (6 bases). V was pared by 9 bases and J by 0 bases, with 14 bases between. The CDR3 is made up of 14 amino acids. Germline CDR1 and CDR2: ENHRY and SYGVKD.

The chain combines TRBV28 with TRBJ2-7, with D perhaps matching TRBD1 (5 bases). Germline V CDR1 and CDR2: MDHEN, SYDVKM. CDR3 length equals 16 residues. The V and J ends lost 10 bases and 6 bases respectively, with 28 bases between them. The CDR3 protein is CATSPERLRGPLEQYF. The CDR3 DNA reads TGTGCCACCAGCCCCGAGAGGTTAAGGGGCCCCCTCGAGCAGTACTTC.

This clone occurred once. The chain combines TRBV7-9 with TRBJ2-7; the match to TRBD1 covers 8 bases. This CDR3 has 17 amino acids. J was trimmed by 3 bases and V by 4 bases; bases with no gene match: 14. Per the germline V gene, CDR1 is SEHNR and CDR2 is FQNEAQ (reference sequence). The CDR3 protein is CASSSDRAAKVNYEQYF. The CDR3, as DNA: TGTGCCAGCAGCTCGGACAGGGCCGCCAAGGTAAACTACGAGCAGTACTTC. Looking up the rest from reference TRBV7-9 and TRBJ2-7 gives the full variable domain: DTGVSQNPRHKITKRGQNVTFRCDPISEHNRLYWYRQTLGQGPEFLTYFQNEAQLEKSRLLSDRFSAERPKGSFSTLEIQRTEQGDSAMYLCASSSDRAAKVNYEQYFGPGTRLTVT.

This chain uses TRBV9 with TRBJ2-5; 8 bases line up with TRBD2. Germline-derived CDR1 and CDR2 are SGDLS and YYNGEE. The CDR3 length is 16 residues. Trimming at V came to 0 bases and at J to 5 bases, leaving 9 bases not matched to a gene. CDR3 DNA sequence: TGTGCCAGCAGCGTAGGAGCGGGGGTTGTTAGGGAGACCCAGTACTTC. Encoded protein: CASSVGAGVVRETQYF.

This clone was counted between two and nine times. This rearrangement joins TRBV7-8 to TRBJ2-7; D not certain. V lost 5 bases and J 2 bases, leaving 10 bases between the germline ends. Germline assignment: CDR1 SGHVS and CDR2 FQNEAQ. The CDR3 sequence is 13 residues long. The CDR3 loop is CASSRGLAYEQYF. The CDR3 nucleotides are TGTGCCAGCAGCCGCGGCCTCGCCTACGAGCAGTACTTC. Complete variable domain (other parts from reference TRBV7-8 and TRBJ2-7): GAGVSQSPRYKVAKRGQDVALRCDPISGHVSLFWYQQALGQGPEFLTYFQNEAQLDKSGLPSDRFFAERPEGSVSTLKIQRTQQEDSAVYLCASSRGLAYEQYFGPGTRLTVT.

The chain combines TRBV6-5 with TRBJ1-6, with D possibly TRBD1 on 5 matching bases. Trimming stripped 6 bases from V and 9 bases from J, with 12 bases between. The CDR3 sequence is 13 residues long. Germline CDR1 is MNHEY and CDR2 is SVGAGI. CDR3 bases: TGTGCCAGCAGGTTCCGGGACTCTTCACCCCTCCACTTT. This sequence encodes CASRFRDSSPLHF.

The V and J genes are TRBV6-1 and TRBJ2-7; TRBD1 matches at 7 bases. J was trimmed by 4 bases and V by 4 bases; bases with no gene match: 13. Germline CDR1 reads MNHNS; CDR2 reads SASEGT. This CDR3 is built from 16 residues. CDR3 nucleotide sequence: TGTGCCAGCAGTGGCTTACCGGGACAGCGAGGGTACGAGCAGTACTTC. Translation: CASSGLPGQRGYEQYF.

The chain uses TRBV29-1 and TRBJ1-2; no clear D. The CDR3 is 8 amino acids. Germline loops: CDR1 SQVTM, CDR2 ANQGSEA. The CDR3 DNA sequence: TGCACCGGTACGGGCTACACCTTC. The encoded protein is CTGTGYTF.

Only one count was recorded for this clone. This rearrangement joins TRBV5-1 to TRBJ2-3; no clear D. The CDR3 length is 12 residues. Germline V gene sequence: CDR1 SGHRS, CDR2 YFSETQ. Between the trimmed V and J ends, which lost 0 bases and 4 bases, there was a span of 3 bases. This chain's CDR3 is CASSLVSDTQYF. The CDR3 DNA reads TGCGCCAGCAGCTTGGTGTCAGATACGCAGTATTTT.

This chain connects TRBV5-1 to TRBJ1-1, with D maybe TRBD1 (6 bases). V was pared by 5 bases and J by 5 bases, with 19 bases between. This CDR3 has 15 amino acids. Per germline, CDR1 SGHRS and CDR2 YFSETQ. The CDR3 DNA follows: TGCGCCAGCAGTCCCCGAGGGGGGGATGGGACTGAAGCTTTCTTT. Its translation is CASSPRGGDGTEAFF.

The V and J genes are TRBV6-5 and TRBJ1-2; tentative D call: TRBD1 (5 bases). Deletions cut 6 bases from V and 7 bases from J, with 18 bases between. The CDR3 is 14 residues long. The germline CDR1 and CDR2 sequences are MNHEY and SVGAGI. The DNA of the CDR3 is TGTGCCAGCAGCCTCCGGGGCCTTAGGGGTGGCTACACCTTC. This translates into CASSLRGLRGGYTF.

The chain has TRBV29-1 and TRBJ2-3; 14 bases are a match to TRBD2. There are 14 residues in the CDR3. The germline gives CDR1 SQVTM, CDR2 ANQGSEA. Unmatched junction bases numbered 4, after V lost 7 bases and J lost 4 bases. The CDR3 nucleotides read TGCAGCGGAAAGACTAGCGGGGGGGCAGATACGCAGTATTTT. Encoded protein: CSGKTSGGADTQYF.

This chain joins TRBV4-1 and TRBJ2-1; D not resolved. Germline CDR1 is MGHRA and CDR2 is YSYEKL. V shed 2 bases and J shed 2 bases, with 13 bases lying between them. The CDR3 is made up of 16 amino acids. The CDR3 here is CASSQLDLITYNEQFF. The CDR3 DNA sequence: TGCGCCAGCAGCCAACTCGACCTGATTACCTACAATGAGCAGTTCTTC.

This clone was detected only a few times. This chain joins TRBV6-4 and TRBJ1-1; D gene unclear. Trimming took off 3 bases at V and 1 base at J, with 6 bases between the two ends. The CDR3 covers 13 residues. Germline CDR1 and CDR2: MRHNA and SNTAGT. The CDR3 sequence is CASSEQKNTEAFF. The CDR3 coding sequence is TGTGCCAGCAGTGAACAGAAGAACACTGAAGCTTTCTTT.

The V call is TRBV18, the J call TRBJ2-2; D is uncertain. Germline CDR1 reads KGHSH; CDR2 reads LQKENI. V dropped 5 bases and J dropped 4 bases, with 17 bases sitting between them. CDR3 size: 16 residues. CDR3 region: CASSTTLIRGTGELFF. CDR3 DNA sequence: TGTGCCAGCTCAACCACGTTGATAAGAGGCACCGGGGAGCTGTTTTTT.

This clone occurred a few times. CDR3 in amino acids: CASGQTGYEQYF. CDR3 in DNA: TGTGCCAGCGGTCAGACAGGTTACGAGCAGTACTTC. The gene calls are TRBV28 and TRBJ2-7; a possible D gene is TRBD1 (6 bases). Trimming shortened V by 8 bases and J by 4 bases, and 12 bases separated the two germline ends. The CDR3 runs to 12 residues. CDR1 and CDR2 (germline): MDHEN, SYDVKM.

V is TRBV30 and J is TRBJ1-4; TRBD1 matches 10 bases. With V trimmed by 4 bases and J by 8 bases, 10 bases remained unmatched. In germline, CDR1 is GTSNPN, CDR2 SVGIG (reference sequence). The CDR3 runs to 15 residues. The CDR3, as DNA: TGTGCCTGGACTACGTGGGACAGGGGAAGGGAAAAACTGTTTTTT. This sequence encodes CAWTTWDRGREKLFF.

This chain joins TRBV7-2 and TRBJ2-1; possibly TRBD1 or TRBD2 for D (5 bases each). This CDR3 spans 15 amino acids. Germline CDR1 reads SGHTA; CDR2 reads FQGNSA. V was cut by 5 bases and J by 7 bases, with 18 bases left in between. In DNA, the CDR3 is TGTGCCAGCAGCCTGGGCGGGCATGGGGCGAATGAGCAGTTCTTC. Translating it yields CASSLGGHGANEQFF.

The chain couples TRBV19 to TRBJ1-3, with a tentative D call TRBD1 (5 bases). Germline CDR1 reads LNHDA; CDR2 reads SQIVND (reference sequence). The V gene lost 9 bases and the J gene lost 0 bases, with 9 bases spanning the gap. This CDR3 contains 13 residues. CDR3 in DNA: TGTGCCAGCAGGGCCCGCTCTGGAAACACCATATATTTT. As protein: CASRARSGNTIYF. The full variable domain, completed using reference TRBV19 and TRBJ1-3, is DGGITQSPKYLFRKEGQNVTLSCEQNLNHDAMYWYRQDPGQGLRLIYYSQIVNDFQKGDIAEGYSVSREKKESFPLTVTSAQKNPTAFYLCASRARSGNTIYFGEGSWLTVV.

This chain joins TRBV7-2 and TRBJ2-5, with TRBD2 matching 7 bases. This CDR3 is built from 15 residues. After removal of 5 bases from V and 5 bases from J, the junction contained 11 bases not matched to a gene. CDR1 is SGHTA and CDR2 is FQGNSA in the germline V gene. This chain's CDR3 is CASSPWGSGSETQYF. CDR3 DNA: TGTGCCAGCAGCCCTTGGGGTAGCGGGTCGGAGACCCAGTACTTC.

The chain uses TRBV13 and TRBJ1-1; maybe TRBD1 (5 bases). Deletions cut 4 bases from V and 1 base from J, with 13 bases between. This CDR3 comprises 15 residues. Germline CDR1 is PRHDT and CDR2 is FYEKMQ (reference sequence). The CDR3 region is CASSSVRQRNTEAFF. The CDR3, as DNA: TGTGCCAGCAGCTCGGTGAGACAGAGGAACACTGAAGCTTTCTTT.